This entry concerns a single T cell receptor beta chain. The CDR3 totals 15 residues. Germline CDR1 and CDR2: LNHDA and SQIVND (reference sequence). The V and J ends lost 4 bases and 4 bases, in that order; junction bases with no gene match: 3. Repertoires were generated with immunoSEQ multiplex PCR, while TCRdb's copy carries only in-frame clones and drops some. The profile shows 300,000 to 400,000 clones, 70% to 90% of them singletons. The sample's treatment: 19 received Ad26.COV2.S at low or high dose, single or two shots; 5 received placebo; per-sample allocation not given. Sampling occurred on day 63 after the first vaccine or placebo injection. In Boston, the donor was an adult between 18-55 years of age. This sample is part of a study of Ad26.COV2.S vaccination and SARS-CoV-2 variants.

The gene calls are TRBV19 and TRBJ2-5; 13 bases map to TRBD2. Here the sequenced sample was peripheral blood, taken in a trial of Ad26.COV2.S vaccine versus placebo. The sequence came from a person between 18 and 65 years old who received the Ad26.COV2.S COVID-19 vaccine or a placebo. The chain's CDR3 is CASSTRTSGRETQYF. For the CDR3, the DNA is TGTGCCAGTAGTACTAGGACTAGCGGGAGAGAGACCCAGTACTTC.